This section outlines one T cell receptor (beta chain) sequence together with its context. This specimen belongs to a study of blood T cell repertoires in COVID-19. Study at large: Researchers got acute and convalescent COVID-19 samples from the United States, Italy and Spain.

Assay used: immunoSEQ multiplex PCR; TCRdb lists only in-frame clones, some missing. The data contain roughly 200,000 clones, roughly 94% of them singletons. Trimming removed 8 bases at V and 7 bases at J, with 11 bases between. The CDR3 is 11 amino acids. This TCR derives from a man under 40 with COVID-19, enrolled during active disease. Material: peripheral blood. The genes are TRBV23-1 and TRBJ1-2; D remains unclear. TRBV23-1 is placed among ORFs of uncertain function. The CDR3 bases are TGCGCCAGCCCGGGAAATAGTGGCTACACCTTC. This translates into CASPGNSGYTF.